The clone carrying this T cell receptor (beta chain) was found once. The CDR3 sequence is 13 residues long. Trimming cost V 5 bases and J 4 bases; bases outside gene matches: 3. CDR1 and CDR2 (germline): SGHVS, FQNEAQ. The data derive from a study of blood T cell repertoires in COVID-19. Some clones are missing from TCRdb's copy, which holds only in-frame ones; the method was immunoSEQ multiplex PCR. The sample yields 200,000 to 300,000 clones, approximately 83% seen once. The sequence derives from a woman in her thirties who had recovered from COVID-19. The rearrangement links TRBV7-8 to TRBJ1-1, with 8 bases lining up with TRBD1. The sequenced sample was peripheral blood. CDR3: CASSTGQATEAFF. CDR3 in DNA: TGTGCCAGCAGCACGGGACAGGCCACTGAAGCTTTCTTT. The complete variable domain, with remaining parts taken from reference TRBV7-8 and TRBJ1-1, reads GAGVSQSPRYKVAKRGQDVALRCDPISGHVSLFWYQQALGQGPEFLTYFQNEAQLDKSGLPSDRFFAERPEGSVSTLKIQRTQQEDSAVYLCASSTGQATEAFFGQGTRLTVV.